A selection of T cell receptor beta chains follows, all from one sample in a study of blood T cell repertoires in COVID-19. The table came from immunoSEQ multiplex PCR; TCRdb's copy has only in-frame clones and leaves some out. The data contain 220,000 or so clones, 80% to 85% of them singletons. Material: peripheral blood. The source is a woman aged 80 or over with COVID-19, enrolled during active disease. The CDR3 runs from the conserved cysteine through the conserved F or W. The D gene is left open where the match is weak. A clone size is listed for some rows: how often the clone was seen (once, few, many), or a class if it is expanded.

>-|TRBV30|-|13|TRBJ1-6
TGTGCCTGGGCCAACTCGGGGGACTCACCCCTCCACTTT
CAWANSGDSPLHF
>-|TRBV19|TRBD1|13|TRBJ1-1
TGTGCCAGTAACGACAGGGGGCTCACTGAAGCTTTCTTT
CASNDRGLTEAFF
>once|TRBV28|-|14|TRBJ2-7
TGTGCCAGCAGGGCGGGGACAGCAAATACGTTGCAGTACTTC
CASRAGTANTLQYF
>-|TRBV6-2/TRBV6-3|-|16|TRBJ1-5
TGTGCCAGCAGTTACCTCCAGGGGAGGGACAATCAGCCCCAGCATTTT
CASSYLQGRDNQPQHF
>few|TRBV18|-|13|TRBJ1-2
TGTGCCAGCTCATCAGATCTGGGGCTTGGCTACACCTTC
CASSSDLGLGYTF
>-|TRBV6-6|TRBD2|15|TRBJ2-7
TGTGCCAGCAGCCCCGGGGGGGAACCTCCCTACGAGCAGTACTTC
CASSPGGEPPYEQYF
>-|TRBV9|-|15|TRBJ1-2
TGTGCCAGCAGCGTAGGGGCAGGAATCAGCTATGGCTACACCTTC
CASSVGAGISYGYTF
>-|TRBV6-1|TRBD1|19|TRBJ1-1
TGTGCCAGCAGTGAAACCGGGACAGGGGGCGCGATAAGGCGGGGTGAAGCTTTCTTT
CASSETGTGGAIRRGEAFF
>few|TRBV30|-|14|TRBJ2-3
TGTGCCTGGACGGGACAAAAGATCACAGATACGCAGTATTTT
CAWTGQKITDTQYF
>-|TRBV21-1|-|15|TRBJ1-2
TGTGCCAGCAGCAAATCAGGGGGCGAAGGCTATGGCTACACCTTC
CASSKSGGEGYGYTF
>-|TRBV19|-|13|TRBJ1-2
TGTGCCAGTAGTATAAGCGTGGGAGGCGGCTACACCTTC
CASSISVGGGYTF
>-|TRBV6-5|-|13|TRBJ1-5
TGTGCCAGCAGTATTTTCCGGGAGCAGCCCCAGCATTTT
CASSIFREQPQHF
>-|TRBV28|TRBD1|14|TRBJ2-7
TGTGCCAGCACGAGGACAGGAGCCCTCCTAGGGCAGTACTTC
CASTRTGALLGQYF
>once|TRBV28|TRBD1|14|TRBJ1-5
TGTGCCAGCAGTTCGGACAGGGCTAGTCAGCCCCAGCATTTT
CASSSDRASQPQHF
>-|TRBV11-2|-|15|TRBJ2-6
TGTGCCAGCAGCACCGTCGGCTCTGGGGCCAACGTCCTGACTTTC
CASSTVGSGANVLTF
>-|TRBV30|TRBD1|15|TRBJ1-4
TGTGCCTGGAGTGGGGGACAGATCCTGGGGGAAAAACTGTTTTTT
CAWSGGQILGEKLFF
>-|TRBV7-9|-|15|TRBJ2-6
TGTGCCAGCAGCCAGGTCAGCTCTGGGGCCAACGTCCTGACTTTC
CASSQVSSGANVLTF
>-|TRBV5-6|-|15|TRBJ1-2
TGTGCCAGCAGCCGAAGTCAGGGATCCTACTATGGCTACACCTTC
CASSRSQGSYYGYTF
>-|TRBV7-9|TRBD2|14|TRBJ2-2
TGTGCCAGCAGCTTACAACCGGGAGGCGGGGAGCTGTTTTTT
CASSLQPGGGELFF
>-|TRBV19|-|12|TRBJ1-1
TGTGCCAGTCTATCCGACAGAACTGAAGCTTTCTTT
CASLSDRTEAFF
>-|TRBV4-1|-|16|TRBJ2-1
TGCGCCAGCAGCCAGGCAGCGTCGAGCTCCTACAATGAGCAGTTCTTC
CASSQAASSSYNEQFF
>-|TRBV7-8|TRBD2|15|TRBJ2-7
TGTGCCAGCAGGGAGACTAGCGGGAGGGCCCACGAGCAGTACTTC
CASRETSGRAHEQYF
>-|TRBV5-1|TRBD1|14|TRBJ1-2
TGCGCCAGCAGTACGACAGGGGAAGCGAATGGCTACACCTTC
CASSTTGEANGYTF
>-|TRBV18|-|14|TRBJ1-2
TGTGCCAGCTCACAGGGACACATTAACTATGGCTACACCTTC
CASSQGHINYGYTF
>-|TRBV9|TRBD1|16|TRBJ1-1
TGTGCCAGCAGCGTGGACCCGGGACAGTCGAACACTGAAGCTTTCTTT
CASSVDPGQSNTEAFF
>-|TRBV6-2/TRBV6-3|TRBD2|17|TRBJ2-3
TGTGCCAGCAGTACCTCTGGACTAGCGGGAGCGGTCGATACGCAGTATTTT
CASSTSGLAGAVDTQYF
>-|TRBV4-3|-|16|TRBJ1-2
TGCGCCAGCAGCCAAGATCACAACGGAGGAATTTATGGCTACACCTTC
CASSQDHNGGIYGYTF
>once|TRBV5-1|-|16|TRBJ1-3
TGCGCCAGCAGCTTGGGACCTACAGGGTCTGGAAACACCATATATTTT
CASSLGPTGSGNTIYF
>-|TRBV2|-|15|TRBJ1-5
TGTGCCAGCAGTGGCGGGCAGAATGGGAATCAGCCCCAGCATTTT
CASSGGQNGNQPQHF
>-|TRBV11-2|TRBD2|17|TRBJ2-5
TGTGCCAGCAGCTTAGGGGCTAGCGGGAACGGAGGAGAGACCCAGTACTTC
CASSLGASGNGGETQYF
>-|TRBV7-3|TRBD2|16|TRBJ2-1
TGTGCCAGCAGCTTGATTGCTAGCGGGCGTTTGGGTGAGCAGTTCTTC
CASSLIASGRLGEQFF
>once|TRBV19|-|15|TRBJ1-5
TGTGCCAGTAGTATTGATTCAGGCAGCAATCAGCCCCAGCATTTT
CASSIDSGSNQPQHF
>-|TRBV2|-|14|TRBJ2-5
TGTGCCAGCAAGCGCCCGGGGGAGAAAGAGACCCAGTACTTC
CASKRPGEKETQYF
>-|TRBV29-1|TRBD1|16|TRBJ2-2
TGCAGCGATTCGGGACAGGGGTATGGCGGGACCGGGGAGCTGTTTTTT
CSDSGQGYGGTGELFF
>-|TRBV3-1/TRBV3-2|-|14|TRBJ2-1
TGTGCCAGCAGCCTCCTCGGCTCCTACAATGAGCAGTTCTTC
CASSLLGSYNEQFF
>-|TRBV6-2/TRBV6-3|-|14|TRBJ2-7
TGTGCCAGCAGTTACATAGCTTCCTTCGGGGAGCAGTACTTC
CASSYIASFGEQYF
>few|TRBV19|TRBD2|15|TRBJ2-1
TGTGCCAGTAGGACACTAGCGGGGACTAACAATGAGCAGTTCTTC
CASRTLAGTNNEQFF
>-|TRBV6-5|TRBD1|11|TRBJ1-1
TGTGCCACTGAACAGGGGACTGAAGCTTTCTTT
CATEQGTEAFF
>-|TRBV11-2|-|14|TRBJ1-3
TGTGCCAGCAGCCCCCTCGGGACAGGAAACACCATATATTTT
CASSPLGTGNTIYF
>-|TRBV7-3|-|18|TRBJ2-6
TGTGCCAGCAGCTTAGGTCAGGGACTTAGCTCTGGGGCCAACGTCCTGACTTTC
CASSLGQGLSSGANVLTF
>-|TRBV3-1/TRBV3-2|-|14|TRBJ1-3
TGTGCCAGCAGCACACAGGGATCTGGAAACACCATATATTTT
CASSTQGSGNTIYF
>-|TRBV7-9|-|14|TRBJ2-3
TGTGCCAGCAGCTTACGACTAGTTGAGTATACGCAGTATTTT
CASSLRLVEYTQYF
>-|TRBV5-1|TRBD1|16|TRBJ2-3
TGCGCCAGCAGCTTGGCGACAGGGGCTAGGACAGATACGCAGTATTTT
CASSLATGARTDTQYF
>-|TRBV7-2|-|14|TRBJ1-5
TGTGCCAGCAGCCCTGGGACTGGGATTCAGCCCCAGCATTTT
CASSPGTGIQPQHF
>-|TRBV7-2|TRBD1|19|TRBJ2-5
TGTGCCAGCAGCTTACGCCCCCCCCTGGGACAGGGAATGAGAGAGACCCAGTACTTC
CASSLRPPLGQGMRETQYF
>-|TRBV30|TRBD1|14|TRBJ2-3
TGTGCCGTTGTCAGGGGGCGTCGCACAGATACGCAGTATTTT
CAVVRGRRTDTQYF
>-|TRBV12-5|TRBD1|16|TRBJ1-5
TGTGCTAGTGGTTTGACCCAGACAGGGTGGGGACAGCCCCAGCATTTT
CASGLTQTGWGQPQHF
>once|TRBV10-3|-|13|TRBJ1-5
TGTGCCATCAGTGAGGCAGGGGACCAGCCCCAGCATTTT
CAISEAGDQPQHF
>-|TRBV6-1|TRBD1|16|TRBJ1-1
TGTGCCAGCAGTGAAGAGCTGACAGGGGGTAGTCCTGAAGCTTTCTTT
CASSEELTGGSPEAFF
>-|TRBV30|TRBD2|12|TRBJ2-7
TGTGCCTTAACTAGCGGGAGCTACGAGCAGTACTTC
CALTSGSYEQYF
>-|TRBV7-8|-|14|TRBJ1-1
TGTGCCAGCAGCTTAAGGCGGCTGAACACTGAAGCTTTCTTT
CASSLRRLNTEAFF
>-|TRBV5-1|-|17|TRBJ1-1
TGCGCCAGCAGCTTGCAAGGGCCGGGACTTCCGAACACTGAAGCTTTCTTT
CASSLQGPGLPNTEAFF